A single sample is the source of the 10 T cell receptor beta chains below, sequenced in a study of OX40 agonist ivuxolimab in advanced cancers. Some clones are missing from TCRdb's copy, which holds only in-frame ones; the method was immunoSEQ multiplex PCR. The repertoire has 74,000 or so clones, roughly 85% of them found once; the top ten carry over 2%. This specimen was CD4+ or CD8+ T cells sorted from blood, taken in a trial of the OX40 agonist ivuxolimab. These receptors originate from an adult with an advanced solid tumor such as melanoma, head and neck, liver or kidney cancer.

This chain joins TRBV7-9 and TRBJ1-3; D gene uncertain. Trimming shortened V by 5 bases and J by 2 bases, and 16 bases separated the two germline ends. CDR3 size: 16 residues. In germline, CDR1 is SEHNR, CDR2 FQNEAQ (reference sequence). CDR3 region: CASSPSWAVTGNTIYF. The CDR3 DNA is TGTGCCAGCAGCCCTAGTTGGGCAGTCACTGGAAACACCATATATTTT. The full variable domain, rest sourced from reference TRBV7-9 and TRBJ1-3, is DTGVSQNPRHKITKRGQNVTFRCDPISEHNRLYWYRQTLGQGPEFLTYFQNEAQLEKSRLLSDRFSAERPKGSFSTLEIQRTEQGDSAMYLCASSPSWAVTGNTIYFGEGSWLTVV.

This rearrangement joins TRBV19 to TRBJ2-7; TRBD1 matches 9 bases. CDR1 LNHDA and CDR2 SQIVND come from the germline V gene (reference sequence). This CDR3 region has 14 residues. Trimming removed 6 bases from V and 1 base from J; junction bases left unmatched: 4. The CDR3 DNA reads as TGTGCCAGTAGCGGACAGGGGAGATCCTACGAGCAGTACTTC. Its translation: CASSGQGRSYEQYF.

This chain connects TRBV7-2 to TRBJ2-2; possibly TRBD2 for D (6 bases). This CDR3 has 14 residues. CDR1 is SGHTA, CDR2 FQGNSA, per germline. Deletions cut 5 bases from V and 4 bases from J, with 11 bases between. This CDR3 reads CASSVTSRTGELFF. CDR3 nucleotide sequence: TGTGCCAGCAGCGTAACTAGCCGCACCGGGGAGCTGTTTTTT. Filled out from reference TRBV7-2 and TRBJ2-2, the complete variable domain reads GAGVSQSPSNKVTEKGKDVELRCDPISGHTALYWYRQSLGQGLEFLIYFQGNSAPDKSGLPSDRFSAERTGGSVSTLTIQRTQQEDSAVYLCASSVTSRTGELFFGEGSRLTVL.

The V and J genes are TRBV6-1 and TRBJ2-7; maybe TRBD1 (5 bases). Germline loops: CDR1 MNHNS, CDR2 SASEGT. Trimming removed 8 bases from V and 2 bases from J, with 13 bases in between. The CDR3 has 13 amino acids. The CDR3 DNA is TGTGCCAGCGGAGTCAGGGTGGCCTACGAGCAGTACTTC. Translating it yields CASGVRVAYEQYF.

This clone has just a few counts. V and J are TRBV30 and TRBJ2-1; D is unresolved. This CDR3 has 13 residues. CDR1 and CDR2 (germline): GTSNPN, SVGIG (reference sequence). The germline V and J ends were trimmed by 2 bases and 7 bases, with 12 bases remaining between them. This CDR3 is CAWSPPGWNEQFF. As DNA, the CDR3 is TGTGCCTGGAGTCCCCCCGGGTGGAATGAGCAGTTCTTC.

The chain has TRBV5-4 and TRBJ2-5; D is perhaps TRBD1 (6 bases). This CDR3 spans 14 amino acids. The germline V gene encodes CDR1 SGHNT and CDR2 YYREEE (reference sequence). The ends were cut back, 1 base at V and 3 bases at J, with 10 bases in the middle. The CDR3 spells CASSLPQGKETQYF. The CDR3 nucleotides read TGTGCCAGCAGCTTGCCCCAGGGGAAAGAGACCCAGTACTTC. The entire variable domain, with the rest obtained from reference TRBV5-4 and TRBJ2-5, is as follows: ETGVTQSPTHLIKTRGQQVTLRCSSQSGHNTVSWYQQALGQGPQFIFQYYREEENGRGNFPPRFSGLQFPNYSSELNVNALELDDSALYLCASSLPQGKETQYFGPGTRLLVL.

V gene TRBV5-4 combines with J gene TRBJ2-5; unclear D gene. Trimming cost V 2 bases and J 5 bases, with 13 bases left between them. The V gene's germline CDR1 is SGHNT and CDR2 YYREEE (reference sequence). The CDR3 has 14 amino acids. This CDR3 reads CASSFRTLRETQYF. CDR3 bases: TGTGCCAGCAGCTTTCGGACCCTCCGGGAGACCCAGTACTTC.

V and J are TRBV5-1 and TRBJ2-1, with 14 bases aligning to TRBD2. From germline, CDR1 is SGHRS and CDR2 YFSETQ. This CDR3 is 15 amino acids long. Trimming took 3 bases from V and 9 from J; bases not matched to a gene: 5. The CDR3: CASSWTSGGRGEQFF. The CDR3 DNA reads as TGCGCCAGCAGCTGGACTAGCGGGGGGAGGGGTGAGCAGTTCTTC. Variable domain in full (rest from reference TRBV5-1 and TRBJ2-1): KAGVTQTPRYLIKTRGQQVTLSCSPISGHRSVSWYQQTPGQGLQFLFEYFSETQRNKGNFPGRFSGRQFSNSRSEMNVSTLELGDSALYLCASSWTSGGRGEQFFGPGTRLTVL.

This chain joins TRBV11-2 and TRBJ2-7; tentatively, D is TRBD1 (7 bases). Germline lookup yields CDR1 SGHAT and CDR2 FQNNGV. V lost 8 bases, J lost 0 bases, and 17 bases lay in between. This CDR3 has 15 amino acids. The CDR3 DNA is TGTGCCAGCGGAGGGGGGCAGGGGGGCTCCTACGAGCAGTACTTC. Translation gives CASGGGQGGSYEQYF.

V and J are TRBV11-2 and TRBJ1-1, with D maybe TRBD1 (6 bases). The V end lost 5 bases, the J end lost 5 bases, and 18 bases lay between the germline ends. The CDR3 runs to 15 residues. Germline V gene lookup returns CDR1 SGHAT and CDR2 FQNNGV. CDR3 DNA sequence: TGTGCCAGCAGCCGAACAGGGTCTGTAGGGACTGAAGCTTTCTTT. Translating it yields CASSRTGSVGTEAFF.